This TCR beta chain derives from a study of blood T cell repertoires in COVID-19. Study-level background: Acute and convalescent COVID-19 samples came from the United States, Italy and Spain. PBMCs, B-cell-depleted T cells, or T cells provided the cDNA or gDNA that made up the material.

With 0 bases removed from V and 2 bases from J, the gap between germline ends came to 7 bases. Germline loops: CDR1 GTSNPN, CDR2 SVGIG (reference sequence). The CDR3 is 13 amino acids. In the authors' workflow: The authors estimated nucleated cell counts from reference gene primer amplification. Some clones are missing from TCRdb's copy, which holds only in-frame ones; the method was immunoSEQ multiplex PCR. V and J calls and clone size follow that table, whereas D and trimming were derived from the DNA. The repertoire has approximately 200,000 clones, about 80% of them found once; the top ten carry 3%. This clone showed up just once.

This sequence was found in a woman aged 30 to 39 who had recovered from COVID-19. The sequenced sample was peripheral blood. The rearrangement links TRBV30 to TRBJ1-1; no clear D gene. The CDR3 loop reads CAWSVTANTEAFF. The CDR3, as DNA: TGTGCCTGGAGTGTAACTGCTAACACTGAAGCTTTCTTT.